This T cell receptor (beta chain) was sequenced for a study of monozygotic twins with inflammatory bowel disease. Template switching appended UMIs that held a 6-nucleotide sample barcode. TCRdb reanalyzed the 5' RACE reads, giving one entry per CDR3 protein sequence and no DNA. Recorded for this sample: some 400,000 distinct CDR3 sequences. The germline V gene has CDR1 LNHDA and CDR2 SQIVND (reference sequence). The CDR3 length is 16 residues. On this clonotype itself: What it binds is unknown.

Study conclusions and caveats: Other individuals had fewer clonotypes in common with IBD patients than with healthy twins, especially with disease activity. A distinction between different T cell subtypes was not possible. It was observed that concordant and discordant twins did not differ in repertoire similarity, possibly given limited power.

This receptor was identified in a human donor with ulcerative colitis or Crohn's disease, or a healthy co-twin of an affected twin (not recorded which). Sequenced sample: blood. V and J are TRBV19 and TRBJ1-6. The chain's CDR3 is CASSIDGSSYNSPLHF.